Below are 22 T cell receptor beta chains sequenced from a single sample in a study of T cells in Graves' hyperthyroidism and ophthalmopathy. TCR beta CDR3 regions were amplified from RNA. First-round RT-PCR with HTBI primers amplified the TCR CDR3 region. TCRdb itself ran the multiplex PCR reads through MiXCR, one entry per CDR3 protein. The sample records almost 600,000 distinct CDR3 sequences, approximately 15% being singletons. The sequenced sample consisted of blood. Receptor source: a woman aged 25 to 39 with Graves' hyperthyroidism that later progressed to Graves' ophthalmopathy.

This clonotype was seen ten or more times. The CDR3 reads CASIPGSNTEAFF. The CDR3 DNA reads TGTGCCAGTATTCCGGGATCGAACACTGAAGCTTTCTTT. V gene TRBV19 combines with J gene TRBJ1-1; D is uncertain. V gave up 7 bases and J gave up 1 base, with 10 bases separating them. CDR1 and CDR2 from the germline V gene are LNHDA and SQIVND (reference sequence). This CDR3 region has 13 residues. The entire variable domain, with the rest obtained from reference TRBV19 and TRBJ1-1, is as follows: DGGITQSPKYLFRKEGQNVTLSCEQNLNHDAMYWYRQDPGQGLRLIYYSQIVNDFQKGDIAEGYSVSREKKESFPLTVTSAQKNPTAFYLCASIPGSNTEAFFGQGTRLTVV.

This clonotype was seen a handful of times. A much bigger clone sits one base away, suggesting this may be a read error. The CDR3 DNA sequence: TGTGCCAGTAATCACGTGACAGGACCAAGTATTTACTATGGCTACACCTTC. Its protein product is CASNHVTGPSIYYGYTF. The chain employs TRBV19 and TRBJ1-2; possibly TRBD1 for D (6 bases). V was shortened by 7 bases and J by 3 bases, with 24 bases between the two germline ends. This CDR3 has 17 amino acids. The germline V gene has CDR1 LNHDA and CDR2 SQIVND (reference sequence).

This clonotype was detected ten times or more. The CDR3 bases are TGTGCCAGCAGGACGACAGGGGGCAGCGCCTACGAGCAGTACTTC. Encoded protein: CASRTTGGSAYEQYF. V and J are TRBV27 and TRBJ2-7; 10 nucleotides match TRBD1. The CDR3 loop spans 15 amino acids. CDR1 MNHEY and CDR2 SMNVEV come from the germline V gene (reference sequence). V gave up 6 bases and J gave up 2 bases; unmatched junction bases: 7.

At least ten counts were recorded for this clonotype. V and J are TRBV7-3 and TRBJ2-5; 11 bases are shared with TRBD2. The CDR3 is 15 residues long. The germline gives CDR1 SGHTA, CDR2 FQGTGA. Losses at the gene ends were 6 bases for V and 5 bases for J; bases not matched to a gene: 8. The chain's CDR3 is CASSQGLADRETQYF. CDR3 sequence (DNA): TGTGCCAGCAGTCAGGGACTAGCGGACCGGGAGACCCAGTACTTC.

The J gene is TRBJ1-5, the V gene TRBV3-1; D is possibly TRBD1 (5 bases). Trimming left V 3 bases short and J 7 bases short, with 13 bases between. The germline CDR1 and CDR2 sequences are LGHDT and YNNKEL (reference sequence). The CDR3 has 14 amino acids. CDR3 loop: CASSHGGRAQPQHF. In nucleotides, the CDR3 is TGTGCCAGCAGCCACGGGGGACGGGCCCAGCCCCAGCATTTT.

This clonotype was found many times. The J gene is TRBJ2-1, the V gene TRBV14, with 11 bases matching TRBD2. CDR1 is SGHDN, CDR2 FVKESK, per germline. The CDR3 covers 16 residues. With V trimmed by 3 bases and J by 4 bases, 5 bases remained unmatched. CDR3 sequence: CASSQLTSGVYNEQFF. The CDR3, as DNA: TGTGCCAGCAGCCAGTTGACTAGCGGGGTTTACAATGAGCAGTTCTTC.

In this sample, this clonotype turned up many times. The genes are TRBV11-2 and TRBJ1-1; maybe TRBD1 (6 bases). V was shortened by 2 bases and J by 2 bases, with 9 bases between the two germline ends. This CDR3 contains 14 residues. Germline V gives CDR1 SGHAT, CDR2 FQNNGV. As DNA, the CDR3 is TGTGCCAGCAGCTTAAGGGGGAGTAACACTGAAGCTTTCTTT. This gives the protein CASSLRGSNTEAFF.

This clonotype has ten or more counts. V gene TRBV20-1 combines with J gene TRBJ2-2; maybe TRBD2 (7 bases). V lost 3 bases, J lost 4 bases, and 15 bases lay in between. This CDR3 spans 15 amino acids. Germline V gene lookup returns CDR1 DFQATT and CDR2 SNEGSKA (reference sequence). The DNA of the CDR3 is TGCAGTGCTAGGATGGGGGGGCCGGGCACCGGGGAGCTGTTTTTT. This gives the protein CSARMGGPGTGELFF.

In its sample, this clonotype was seen many times. The V and J genes are TRBV12-3 or TRBV12-4 and TRBJ2-7; D is possibly TRBD1 or TRBD2 (5 bases each). The CDR3 is made up of 13 amino acids. V lost 6 bases to trimming and J lost 3 bases, with 12 bases between them. The CDR3 here is CASRSGRYYEQYF. CDR3 DNA: TGTGCCAGCAGGTCGGGACGGTACTACGAGCAGTACTTC.

There are many counts of this clonotype. The gene calls are TRBV7-9 and TRBJ1-2; D may be TRBD1 (5 bases). The CDR3 loop spans 15 amino acids. The ends were cut back, 1 base at V and 6 bases at J, with 15 bases in the middle. From germline, CDR1 is SEHNR and CDR2 FQNEAQ (reference sequence). CDR3 protein: CASSLGQGGRDGYTF. The CDR3 nucleotides are TGTGCCAGCAGCTTAGGGCAGGGAGGGCGCGATGGCTACACCTTC.

The rearrangement uses TRBV28 and TRBJ1-4; no clear D. The germline V gene encodes CDR1 MDHEN and CDR2 SYDVKM. The CDR3 is 13 residues long. Trimming cost V 7 bases and J 5 bases, with 11 bases left between them. The CDR3 region has the DNA TGTGCCAGCAAGGGAGGCTTGAATGAAAAACTGTTTTTT. It specifies CASKGGLNEKLFF.

This clonotype was picked up a small number of times. The rearrangement links TRBV9 to TRBJ2-7; 10 bases agree with TRBD2. Germline V CDR1 and CDR2: SGDLS, YYNGEE. V dropped 4 bases and J dropped 0; count of bases not matched to a gene: 4. This CDR3 is built from 15 residues. The CDR3 protein is CASSLLAGDSYEQYF. CDR3 coding DNA: TGTGCCAGCAGCCTGCTAGCGGGAGACTCCTACGAGCAGTACTTC.

This clonotype was found many times. The rearrangement links TRBV6-2 or TRBV6-3 to TRBJ2-3, with no clear D. The CDR3 is 14 residues long. V dropped 7 bases and J dropped 6 bases, with 17 bases sitting between them. Germline lookup yields CDR1 MNHEY and CDR2 SVGEGT. DNA of the CDR3: TGTGCCAGCAAAAGCCCAACAGAAGGCGATACGCAGTATTTT. This sequence encodes CASKSPTEGDTQYF.

The rearrangement joins TRBV5-1 to TRBJ2-5, with unresolved D. Germline V gene lookup returns CDR1 SGHRS and CDR2 YFSETQ. V was clipped by 4 bases and J by 2 bases, with 18 bases between them. The CDR3 length is 16 residues. Here the CDR3 DNA reads TGCGCCAGCAGCGGGGAAGGGCGGACGTCTCAAGAGACCCAGTACTTC. It yields the protein CASSGEGRTSQETQYF.

As to this clonotype: At one boundary the junction diverges from the germline segment, which might be a read error. The chain is built from TRBV6-2 or TRBV6-3 and TRBJ2-1; 7 bases align to TRBD2. This CDR3 contains 13 residues. Germline CDR1 is MNHEY and CDR2 is SVGEGT. Here the CDR3 DNA reads TGTGCCGGCAGCCGTACGGGGGGCAATGAGCAGTTCTTC. This gives the protein CAGSRTGGNEQFF.

In its sample, this clonotype was seen many times. The chain uses TRBV11-1 and TRBJ2-1; TRBD2 matches at 8 bases. Germline CDR1 SGHAT, CDR2 FQDESV (reference sequence). J gave up 8 bases and V 6 bases, and 6 bases lay outside the gene matches. The CDR3 consists of 13 residues. The CDR3 DNA sequence: TGTGCCAGCAGAGGACTAGCTGGGTATGAGCAGTTCTTC. Its protein product is CASRGLAGYEQFF.

This clonotype came up many times. The rearrangement links TRBV4-1 to TRBJ1-5; unclear D gene. Germline CDR1 and CDR2: MGHRA and YSYEKL. The V end was cut by 6 bases, the J end by 1 base, with 10 bases between. This CDR3 contains 14 residues. CDR3 region: CASRRTESNQPQHF. In DNA, the CDR3 is TGCGCCAGCAGACGGACCGAGAGCAATCAGCCCCAGCATTTT.

Many counts were recorded for this clonotype. V is TRBV6-1 and J is TRBJ2-1, with 9 positions matching TRBD1. Looked up from germline, CDR1 is MNHNS and CDR2 is SASEGT. The CDR3 runs to 15 residues. J was trimmed by 6 bases and V by 0 bases; bases with no gene match: 3. CDR3: CASSEAWGQGNEQFF. The DNA for the CDR3 is TGTGCCAGCAGTGAAGCGTGGGGACAGGGCAATGAGCAGTTCTTC.

This clonotype was observed at least ten times. The CDR3 nucleotides are TGTGCCAGCAGTGACACCCAAACTGGGGGATCCTACGAGCAGTACTTC. Its translation is CASSDTQTGGSYEQYF. The V gene is TRBV6-1, the J gene TRBJ2-7; perhaps D is TRBD1 or TRBD2 (5 bases each). Per the germline V gene, CDR1 is MNHNS and CDR2 is SASEGT. The CDR3 runs 16 residues. Deletions cut 3 bases from V and 1 base from J, with 16 bases between.

This clonotype was seen many times. The rearrangement links TRBV6-1 to TRBJ2-6; D ambiguous. Per the germline V gene, CDR1 is MNHNS and CDR2 is SASEGT. The CDR3 has 16 residues. V was shortened by 3 bases and J by 0 bases, with 9 bases between the two germline ends. DNA for the CDR3: TGTGCCAGCAGTGAGACGGGCAGCTCTGGGGCCAACGTCCTGACTTTC. Amino acids: CASSETGSSGANVLTF.

This clonotype has a count of ten or more. The CDR3 region has the DNA TGTGCCAGCAGCTGGACTAGCGGGAGCTCCTACAATGAGCAGTTCTTC. Its translation: CASSWTSGSSYNEQFF. The chain has TRBV7-2 and TRBJ2-1; 13 nucleotides agree with TRBD2. This CDR3 is built from 16 residues. The ends lost 4 bases at V and 0 bases at J; junction bases unmatched: 0. The germline CDR1 and CDR2 sequences are SGHTA and FQGNSA. Variable domain in full (rest from reference TRBV7-2 and TRBJ2-1): GAGVSQSPSNKVTEKGKDVELRCDPISGHTALYWYRQSLGQGLEFLIYFQGNSAPDKSGLPSDRFSAERTGGSVSTLTIQRTQQEDSAVYLCASSWTSGSSYNEQFFGPGTRLTVL.

This clonotype was counted ten times or more. The chain carries TRBV7-2 and TRBJ1-1; D unresolved. This CDR3 region has 16 residues. The ends were cut back, 2 bases at V and 0 bases at J, with 13 bases in the middle. CDR1 and CDR2 from the germline V gene are SGHTA and FQGNSA. In nucleotides, the CDR3 is TGTGCCAGCAGCTTATCGCGACTAACAATGAACACTGAAGCTTTCTTT. It is translated as CASSLSRLTMNTEAFF.